These 7 T cell receptor beta chains originate from one sample sequenced in a study of identical twins. A single record per CDR3 protein comes from TCRdb applying MiXCR to the 5' RACE reads. Of 150,000 or so distinct CDR3 sequences in the sample, approximately 3.5% were seen once. Sequencing was done on a sample of memory T cells sorted from blood. Every receptor here comes from a man between 18 and 35 years old in good health.

This clonotype was seen repeatedly, ten times or more. V is TRBV7-9 and J is TRBJ1-4; possibly TRBD1 for D (5 bases). Trimming pared 1 base from V and 3 bases from J, leaving 12 bases between. CDR1 and CDR2 (germline): SEHNR, FQNEAQ (reference sequence). There are 16 residues in the CDR3. CDR3 nucleotide sequence: TGTGCCAGCAGCTTAGGCTCCGGGACTTCTAATGAAAAACTGTTTTTT. Protein: CASSLGSGTSNEKLFF.

This clonotype occurred many times. J is TRBJ1-2 and V is TRBV5-1; 8 bases match TRBD1. The CDR3 covers 15 residues. Germline V gene data show CDR1 as SGHRS and CDR2 as YFSETQ. The V and J ends lost 0 bases and 7 bases, in that order; junction bases with no gene match: 8. DNA for the CDR3: TGCGCCAGCAGCTTGGGAGGACAGGGCTCCAGTGGCTACACCTTC. The encoded protein is CASSLGGQGSSGYTF.

This clonotype has a count of ten or more. This rearrangement joins TRBV20-1 to TRBJ2-3; the D is unclear. Germline CDR1 reads DFQATT; CDR2 reads SNEGSKA (reference sequence). The V and J ends lost 1 base and 3 bases respectively, with 11 bases between them. This CDR3 has 14 residues. CDR3 sequence reads: CSARGDLATDTQYF. CDR3 sequence (DNA): TGCAGTGCTAGAGGGGATCTGGCGACAGATACGCAGTATTTT.

This clonotype was picked up many times. The chain has TRBV20-1 and TRBJ2-1, with 10 bases lining up with TRBD2. V trimming: 5 bases; J trimming: 5 bases; junction bases outside the gene matches: 6. The CDR3 has 14 residues. The germline gives CDR1 DFQATT, CDR2 SNEGSKA (reference sequence). The DNA for the CDR3 is TGCAGTGCTGTGCGGACTAGCGGCAACAATGAGCAGTTCTTC. Its translation: CSAVRTSGNNEQFF.

This clonotype was recorded at least ten times. The rearrangement joins TRBV5-1 to TRBJ2-7; TRBD1 might be the D (6 bases). This CDR3 has 14 residues. Germline V gives CDR1 SGHRS, CDR2 YFSETQ. Trimming shortened V by 6 bases and J by 4 bases, and 17 bases separated the two germline ends. The CDR3 loop reads CASKAGVTSYEQYF. The CDR3 region has the DNA TGCGCCAGCAAAGCAGGGGTCACGTCTTACGAGCAGTACTTC.

This clonotype was found many times. The rearrangement uses TRBV20-1 and TRBJ2-3; 7 nucleotides agree with TRBD2. Germline loops: CDR1 DFQATT, CDR2 SNEGSKA (reference sequence). The junction had 6 bases not matched to a gene; V was cut back by 6 bases and J by 0 bases. This CDR3 comprises 14 residues. The CDR3 region has the DNA TGCAGTGCCGTACTAGCGATCAGCACAGATACGCAGTATTTT. Protein: CSAVLAISTDTQYF.

The sample holds a few counts of this clonotype. This chain uses TRBV15 with TRBJ1-2; D is unresolved. Between the trimmed V and J ends, which lost 0 bases and 2 bases, there was a span of 7 bases. The CDR3 consists of 14 residues. Germline loops: CDR1 LNHNV, CDR2 YYDKDF (reference sequence). The CDR3 DNA is TGTGCCACCAGCAGAGACCGAATAAACTATGGCTACACCTTC. The encoded protein is CATSRDRINYGYTF. The full variable domain, its missing parts supplied by reference TRBV15 and TRBJ1-2, is DAMVIQNPRYQVTQFGKPVTLSCSQTLNHNVMYWYQQKSSQAPKLLFHYYDKDFNNEADTPDNFQSRRPNTSFCFLDIRSPGLGDTAMYLCATSRDRINYGYTFGSGTRLTVV.